This TCR beta chain was sequenced for a study of blood T cell repertoires in COVID-19 (dated by TCRdb to about 2020). Describing the broader study: The collaborator samples originated in the United States, Italy and Spain and spanned the acute and convalescent phases of COVID-19. The material from the prospective study consisted of cDNA or gDNA derived from T cells, B-cell-depleted T cells, or PBMCs. Subjects who had been exposed to COVID-19, were actively infected with it, or had recovered from it provided the deeply sampled blood TCRbeta repertoires that made up the dataset. The sample metadata nearly always contained a de-identified subject ID, COVID-19 status, age in years and sex. A freely available public database, intended as a resource for researchers studying the immune response to SARS-CoV-2, is where the repertoires were released. HLA class I and class II types, where available, came from metadata supplied by the sample provider rather than from assay-based typing. The samples were drawn from the first 160 participants of the ongoing ImmuneRACE study and from 1,254 subjects provided by 6 global collaborators. Beyond this particular receptor, the publication reports: Clinical and demographic metadata were provided uncurated, with the amount varying by source and participant.

In the germline V gene, CDR1 corresponds to SGDLS and CDR2 to YYNGEE. The junction shows trimming of 5 bases on V and 1 base on J, plus 6 bases between the germline ends. CDR3 length: 12 amino acids, cysteine to phenylalanine. Only CDR3 DNA is held: 36 bases, read in frame from base 1. TCRbeta CDR3 regions were amplified from genomic DNA using the immunoSEQ Assay, a bias-controlled multiplex PCR. Concerning the study's data processing: The number of nucleated cells in each sample was estimated by amplification of reference gene primers within the assay. To quantify the absolute abundance of each unique TCRbeta CDR3 rearrangement, sequence reads were collapsed and filtered. For each sample, productive Simpson clonality was calculated as the square root of Simpson's diversity index over productive rearrangements. TCRdb took over this immuneACCESS table, retaining in-frame rearrangements with V and J assigned. Such tables are incomplete; in checked studies, under half of the missing clones stem from an unresolved V gene, and the remainder is unexplained. From that table come the V and J calls and clone size; the DNA was used to work out D and trimming. The sample yields 250,000 to 350,000 clones; around 90% were counted once. Jointly, the top ten make up more than 2% of the sample.

Whole blood was collected in K2EDTA tubes by collaborating institutions according to the institutions' own protocols. Collaborator samples were shipped for TCRbeta analysis as frozen whole blood, isolated PBMCs, or DNA extracted from either sample type. Points on this clone: Its antigen remains undetermined. No per-base quality is available; no much larger clone lies one base away. Distinct nucleotide sequences in the sample also encode this CDR3.

The receptor was derived from a man between 18 and 35 years old with active or convalescent COVID-19. This chain is built from TRBV9 and TRBJ1-2, and the D gene may be TRBD1, 6 bases matching. Input material: peripheral blood. CDR3 protein: CASRQGNYGYTF. The nucleotides read TGTGCCAGCAGACAGGGTAACTATGGCTACACCTTC.